This entry concerns a single TCR beta chain. Its antigen is currently unknown. Relative to the germline gene, one junction end is altered; a read error may explain this. The donors were members of the validation cohort comprising some 120 subjects, separate from the approximately 700-subject first cohort. The data were obtained in a study of cytomegalovirus exposure and HLA in healthy donors. Study in general: A later analysis reported the 90 to 150 validation repertoires used the same platform as the approximately 660 first-cohort repertoires.

Whole-study results and caveats: The study listed roughly 150 cytomegalovirus-associated TCR beta chains.

Profiling relied on immunoSEQ multiplex PCR, and the TCRdb table lists in-frame clones only, not all of them. The table includes under 150,000 clones, about 90% detected once. This clonotype was sampled from a woman aged 18 to 35 in good health and CMV-seronegative. Sequencing was done on a sample of PBMCs.

CDR3 DNA sequence: TGTGCTAGCAGCTTAGATCGGTACAATGAGCAGTTCTTC. It codes for CASSLDRYNEQFF. The V gene is TRBV7-7, the J gene TRBJ2-1; D is ambiguous. The CDR3 consists of 13 residues. In germline, CDR1 is SSHAT, CDR2 FNYEAQ (reference sequence).